The rows below give T cell receptor beta chains drawn from one sample of a study of Ad26.COV2.S vaccination and SARS-CoV-2 variants. Sequencing used immunoSEQ multiplex PCR; TCRdb keeps in-frame clones, though not all of them. Among about 410,000 clones listed, 89% were seen once. The material sequenced was peripheral blood, taken in a trial of Ad26.COV2.S vaccine versus placebo. The receptor source for this set is a person aged 18-65 years who received the Ad26.COV2.S COVID-19 vaccine or a placebo. CDR3s include the opening cysteine and the closing phenylalanine or tryptophan. The D gene is left open where the match is weak. Only some rows state a clone size, as once, few, many or a class for expanded clones.

V: TRBV7-9; D: NA; J: TRBJ2-2; size: NA; CDR3: CASSYWANTGELFF; DNA: TGTGCCAGCAGCTATTGGGCCAACACCGGGGAGCTGTTTTTT
V: TRBV19; D: NA; J: TRBJ1-5; size: once; CDR3: CASSPRSGNQPQHF; DNA: TGTGCCAGTAGTCCTCGGTCAGGGAATCAGCCCCAGCATTTT
V: TRBV4-1; D: TRBD1; J: TRBJ2-7; size: NA; CDR3: CASSHGQARSYEQYF; DNA: TGCGCCAGCAGCCACGGACAGGCCAGGAGTTACGAGCAGTACTTC
V: TRBV28; D: NA; J: TRBJ1-2; size: NA; CDR3: CASSFGGGYGYTF; DNA: TGTGCCAGCAGTTTCGGAGGAGGCTATGGCTACACCTTC
V: TRBV27; D: NA; J: TRBJ2-7; size: NA; CDR3: CASSPRRQAYEQYF; DNA: TGTGCCAGCAGTCCCCGGCGACAAGCCTACGAGCAGTACTTC
V: TRBV28; D: NA; J: TRBJ1-5; size: NA; CDR3: CASSRVRVSNQPQHF; DNA: TGTGCCAGCAGCAGGGTCCGGGTGAGCAATCAGCCCCAGCATTTT
V: TRBV7-3; D: TRBD1; J: TRBJ1-5; size: NA; CDR3: CASSIGGAGQPQHF; DNA: TGTGCCAGCAGTATAGGGGGCGCGGGTCAGCCCCAGCATTTT
V: TRBV5-6; D: NA; J: TRBJ1-5; size: NA; CDR3: CASSLAGLPQPQHF; DNA: TGTGCCAGCAGCTTGGCCGGGCTTCCACAGCCCCAGCATTTT
V: TRBV6-5; D: NA; J: TRBJ2-7; size: NA; CDR3: CASSYLGEEQYF; DNA: TGTGCCAGCAGTTACCTGGGGGAGGAGCAGTACTTC
V: TRBV6-5; D: NA; J: TRBJ1-5; size: NA; CDR3: CASSYSGVGQPQHF; DNA: TGTGCCAGCAGTTACTCGGGTGTAGGGCAGCCCCAGCATTTT
V: TRBV5-5; D: NA; J: TRBJ1-6; size: NA; CDR3: CASSLGMIDNSPLHF; DNA: TGTGCCAGCAGCTTGGGCATGATCGATAATTCACCCCTCCACTTT
V: TRBV6-5; D: NA; J: TRBJ2-1; size: NA; CDR3: CASSYLGQSDEQFF; DNA: TGTGCCAGCAGTTACCTTGGACAGTCCGATGAGCAGTTCTTC
V: TRBV4-1; D: TRBD1; J: TRBJ1-6; size: NA; CDR3: CASSQEGQGRYSPLHF; DNA: TGCGCCAGCAGCCAAGAGGGACAGGGCCGATATTCACCCCTCCACTTT
V: TRBV24-1; D: NA; J: TRBJ2-5; size: NA; CDR3: CATSDLGVVQETQYF; DNA: TGTGCCACCAGTGATTTGGGGGTGGTACAAGAGACCCAGTACTTC
V: TRBV5-1; D: NA; J: TRBJ1-1; size: NA; CDR3: CASSLDRIVNTEAFF; DNA: TGCGCCAGCAGCTTGGACAGAATAGTGAACACTGAAGCTTTCTTT
V: TRBV7-3; D: NA; J: TRBJ2-3; size: NA; CDR3: CASSLMSTDTQYF; DNA: TGTGCCAGCAGCTTAATGAGCACAGATACGCAGTATTTT
V: TRBV5-6; D: NA; J: TRBJ2-5; size: NA; CDR3: CASSFGLGRETQYF; DNA: TGTGCCAGCAGCTTCGGGCTGGGGCGGGAGACCCAGTACTTC
V: TRBV5-5; D: TRBD1; J: TRBJ2-7; size: NA; CDR3: CASSLSRDRGSYEQYF; DNA: TGTGCCAGCAGCTTGTCGCGGGACAGGGGCTCCTACGAGCAGTACTTC
V: TRBV5-1; D: TRBD2; J: TRBJ2-3; size: once; CDR3: CATSSSGRFTDTQYF; DNA: TGCGCCACCAGCAGTAGCGGGAGATTTACAGATACGCAGTATTTT
V: TRBV18; D: NA; J: TRBJ2-3; size: NA; CDR3: CASSPPVGGTSTDTQYF; DNA: TGTGCCAGCTCACCACCTGTGGGGGGCACAAGCACAGATACGCAGTATTTT
V: TRBV27; D: TRBD2; J: TRBJ2-1; size: NA; CDR3: CASSLGASGNYNEQFF; DNA: TGTGCCAGCAGTTTAGGGGCTAGCGGGAACTACAATGAGCAGTTCTTC
V: TRBV5-1; D: NA; J: TRBJ2-7; size: NA; CDR3: CASSFEGRTYEQYF; DNA: TGCGCCAGCAGCTTCGAGGGACGGACTTACGAGCAGTACTTC
V: TRBV19; D: NA; J: TRBJ1-3; size: NA; CDR3: CASSIRTAGNTIYF; DNA: TGTGCCAGTAGTATTCGGACCGCGGGAAACACCATATATTTT
V: TRBV10-3; D: NA; J: TRBJ1-3; size: NA; CDR3: CAISDLPQGGNTIYF; DNA: TGTGCCATCAGTGACCTCCCCCAGGGAGGAAACACCATATATTTT
V: TRBV6-5; D: NA; J: TRBJ2-5; size: once; CDR3: CASSSLHGQTQYF; DNA: TGTGCCAGCAGTTCACTTCATGGACAGACCCAGTACTTC
V: TRBV4-3; D: NA; J: TRBJ2-4; size: NA; CDR3: CASSLRRENIQYF; DNA: TGCGCCAGCAGCCTTAGAAGGGAAAACATTCAGTACTTC
V: TRBV6-5; D: TRBD1; J: TRBJ2-7; size: many; CDR3: CASSWDRSYEQYF; DNA: TGTGCCAGCAGCTGGGACAGGAGCTACGAGCAGTACTTC
V: TRBV6-4; D: TRBD1; J: TRBJ2-2; size: few; CDR3: CASSAGQGHTGELFF; DNA: TGTGCCAGCAGTGCGGGACAGGGGCACACCGGGGAGCTGTTTTTT
V: TRBV11-3; D: NA; J: TRBJ1-3; size: NA; CDR3: CASSQIVGNTIYF; DNA: TGTGCCAGCAGCCAGATTGTGGGAAACACCATATATTTT
V: TRBV11-2; D: NA; J: TRBJ2-3; size: once; CDR3: CATGTGLRGGRLGTDTQYF; DNA: TGTGCCACCGGAACGGGTTTGCGGGGAGGAAGGCTTGGCACAGATACGCAGTATTTT
V: TRBV5-6; D: TRBD1; J: TRBJ2-7; size: once; CDR3: CASSGRTGAYEQYF; DNA: TGTGCCAGCAGCGGGCGGACAGGGGCCTACGAGCAGTACTTC
V: TRBV6-4; D: NA; J: TRBJ2-1; size: NA; CDR3: CASSDAYNEQFF; DNA: TGTGCCAGCAGTGACGCCTACAATGAGCAGTTCTTC
V: TRBV5-1; D: TRBD1; J: TRBJ1-4; size: once; CDR3: CASSFGDRGLLNEKLFF; DNA: TGCGCCAGCAGCTTCGGAGACAGGGGGCTTCTTAATGAAAAACTGTTTTTT
V: TRBV5-4; D: NA; J: TRBJ2-7; size: NA; CDR3: CASSGVQDDEQYF; DNA: TGTGCCAGCAGCGGGGTACAGGACGACGAGCAGTACTTC
V: TRBV4-1; D: NA; J: TRBJ2-1; size: NA; CDR3: CASSQVRQHEQFF; DNA: TGCGCCAGCAGCCAAGTGCGACAGCATGAGCAGTTCTTC
V: TRBV6-5; D: TRBD1; J: TRBJ1-2; size: NA; CDR3: CASSYAGGGGYTF; DNA: TGTGCCAGCAGTTACGCAGGGGGCGGAGGCTACACCTTC
V: TRBV7-2; D: NA; J: TRBJ1-4; size: NA; CDR3: CASSLGTAATNEKLFF; DNA: TGTGCCAGCAGCTTAGGGACCGCTGCAACTAATGAAAAACTGTTTTTT
V: TRBV15; D: TRBD2; J: TRBJ2-7; size: NA; CDR3: CATTENLGRAVYEQYF; DNA: TGTGCCACCACCGAGAACCTCGGGAGGGCAGTGTACGAGCAGTACTTC
V: TRBV9; D: NA; J: TRBJ1-2; size: NA; CDR3: CASSVETGRGYTF; DNA: TGTGCCAGCAGCGTAGAAACAGGGCGAGGCTACACCTTC
V: TRBV19; D: TRBD1; J: TRBJ1-5; size: NA; CDR3: CASSIEGTGRNQPQHF; DNA: TGTGCCAGTAGTATAGAAGGGACAGGGCGTAATCAGCCCCAGCATTTT
V: TRBV5-4; D: NA; J: TRBJ1-1; size: NA; CDR3: CASSPGRANTEAFF; DNA: TGTGCCAGCAGCCCGGGACGGGCGAACACTGAAGCTTTCTTT
V: TRBV5-1; D: TRBD2; J: TRBJ2-1; size: NA; CDR3: CASSLGAPELAGGADEFF; DNA: TGCGCCAGCAGCTTGGGAGCCCCGGAACTAGCGGGAGGGGCCGATGAGTTCTTC
V: TRBV28; D: TRBD2; J: TRBJ2-3; size: NA; CDR3: CASSYPRDSLIAGGEGTDTQYF; DNA: TGTGCCAGCAGTTATCCTCGGGACAGCTTAATAGCGGGAGGCGAGGGCACAGATACGCAGTATTTT
V: TRBV12-5; D: NA; J: TRBJ1-4; size: NA; CDR3: CASGLDLGGLNEKLFF; DNA: TGTGCTAGTGGTTTGGATTTAGGGGGTCTGAATGAAAAACTGTTTTTT
V: TRBV3-1/TRBV3-2; D: NA; J: TRBJ2-4; size: once; CDR3: CASSQEASGVAKNIQYF; DNA: TGTGCCAGCAGCCAAGAAGCCAGCGGAGTAGCCAAAAACATTCAGTACTTC
V: TRBV7-9; D: NA; J: TRBJ1-3; size: few; CDR3: CASSLVGGDTIYF; DNA: TGTGCCAGCAGCTTGGTAGGGGGGGACACCATATATTTT
V: TRBV2; D: NA; J: TRBJ1-5; size: few; CDR3: CASMKNFNQPQHF; DNA: TGTGCCAGCATGAAAAACTTTAATCAGCCCCAGCATTTT
V: TRBV2; D: TRBD1; J: TRBJ2-7; size: NA; CDR3: CASSPGQGHYEQYF; DNA: TGTGCCAGCAGCCCGGGACAGGGCCACTACGAGCAGTACTTC
V: TRBV5-6; D: TRBD2; J: TRBJ2-7; size: few; CDR3: CASSLAGAPYEQYF; DNA: TGTGCCAGCAGCTTAGCGGGAGCGCCCTACGAGCAGTACTTC
V: TRBV5-6; D: NA; J: TRBJ1-2; size: NA; CDR3: CASSSGGGTNYGYTF; DNA: TGTGCCAGCAGCTCGGGTGGGGGAACAAACTATGGCTACACCTTC
V: TRBV9; D: NA; J: TRBJ2-3; size: NA; CDR3: CASSVAGGGPRRNTQYF; DNA: TGTGCCAGCAGCGTAGCTGGGGGGGGGCCCAGGAGAAATACGCAGTATTTT